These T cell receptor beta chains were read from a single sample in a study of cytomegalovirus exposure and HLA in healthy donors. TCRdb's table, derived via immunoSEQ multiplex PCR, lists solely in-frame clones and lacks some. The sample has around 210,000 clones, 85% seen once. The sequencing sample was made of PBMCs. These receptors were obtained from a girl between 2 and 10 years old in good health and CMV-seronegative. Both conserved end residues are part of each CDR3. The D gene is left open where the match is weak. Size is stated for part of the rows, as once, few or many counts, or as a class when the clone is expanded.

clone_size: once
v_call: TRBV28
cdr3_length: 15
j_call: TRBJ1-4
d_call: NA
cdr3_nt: TGTGCCAGCAGTGTACTAGGACGGAAAAATGAAAAACTGTTTTTT
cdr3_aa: CASSVLGRKNEKLFF

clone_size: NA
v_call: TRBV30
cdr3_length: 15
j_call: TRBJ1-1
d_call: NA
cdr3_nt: TGTGCCTGGAGTGTACGGGGAAGCCGGAACACTGAAGCTTTCTTT
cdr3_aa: CAWSVRGSRNTEAFF

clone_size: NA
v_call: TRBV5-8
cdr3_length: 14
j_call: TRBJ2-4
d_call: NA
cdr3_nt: TGTGCCAGCAGCTTGGGGGGGGACTCGAGCCTTCAGTACTTC
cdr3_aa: CASSLGGDSSLQYF

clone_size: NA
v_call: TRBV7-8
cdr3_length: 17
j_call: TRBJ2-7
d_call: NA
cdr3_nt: TGTGCCAGCAGCTTAGAAATCTTTCGGGACTCCCTACGGGAGCAGTACTTC
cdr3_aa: CASSLEIFRDSLREQYF

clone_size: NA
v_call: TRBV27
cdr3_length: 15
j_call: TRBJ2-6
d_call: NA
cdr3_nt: TGTGCCAGCAGTTTAGCGGCCTCTGGGGCCAACGTCCTGACTTTC
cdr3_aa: CASSLAASGANVLTF

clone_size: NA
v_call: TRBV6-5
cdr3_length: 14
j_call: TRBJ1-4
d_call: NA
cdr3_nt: TGTGCCAGCAGTTACGGGGGCACTGGAGAAAAACTGTTTTTT
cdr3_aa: CASSYGGTGEKLFF

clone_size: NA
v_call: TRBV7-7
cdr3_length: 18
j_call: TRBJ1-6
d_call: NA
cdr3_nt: TGTGCCAGCAGCTTTGGGAACAGGGAAGTCGGACATAATTCACCCCTCCACTTT
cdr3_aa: CASSFGNREVGHNSPLHF

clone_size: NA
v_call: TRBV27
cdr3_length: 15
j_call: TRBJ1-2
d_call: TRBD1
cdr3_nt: TGTGCCAGCAGTTTACTCGGGACAGGGGGCTATGGCTACACCTTC
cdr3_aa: CASSLLGTGGYGYTF

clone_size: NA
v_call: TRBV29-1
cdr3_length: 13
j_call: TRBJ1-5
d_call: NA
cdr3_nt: TGCAGCGTTGGTGCCCAGGTTGGTCAGCCCCAGCATTTT
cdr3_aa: CSVGAQVGQPQHF

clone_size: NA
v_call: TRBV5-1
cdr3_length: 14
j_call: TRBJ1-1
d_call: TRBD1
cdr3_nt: TGCGCCAGCACACCGGGACAGATGAACACTGAAGCTTTCTTT
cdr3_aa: CASTPGQMNTEAFF

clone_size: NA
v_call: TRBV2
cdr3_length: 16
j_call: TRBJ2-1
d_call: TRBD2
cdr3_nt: TGTGCCAGCAGGACTAGCGGGAGGGGGAACTACAATGAGCAGTTCTTC
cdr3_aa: CASRTSGRGNYNEQFF

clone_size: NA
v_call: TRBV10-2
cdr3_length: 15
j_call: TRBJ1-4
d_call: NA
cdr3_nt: TGCGCCAGCAGTTCTTGGGGCAGCGACAATGAAAAACTGTTTTTT
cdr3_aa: CASSSWGSDNEKLFF

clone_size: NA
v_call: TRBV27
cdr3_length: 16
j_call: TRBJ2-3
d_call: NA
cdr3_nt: TGTGCCAGCAAAAAGGAGGGGAGGCAGAAGGCAGATACGCAGTATTTT
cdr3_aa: CASKKEGRQKADTQYF

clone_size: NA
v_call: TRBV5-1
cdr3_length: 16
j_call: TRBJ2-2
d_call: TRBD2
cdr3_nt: TGCGCCAGCAGCTTGGCGACCGGGGAGGGCACCGGGGAGCTGTTTTTT
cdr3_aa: CASSLATGEGTGELFF

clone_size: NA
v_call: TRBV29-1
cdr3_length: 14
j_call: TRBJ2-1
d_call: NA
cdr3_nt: TGCAGCGCAAAGACATCCGGCTCCTACAATGAGCAGTTCTTC
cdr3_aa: CSAKTSGSYNEQFF

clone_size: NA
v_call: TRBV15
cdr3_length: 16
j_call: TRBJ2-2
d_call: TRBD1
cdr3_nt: TGTGCCACCAGGACAGGGGGCAGTGAGAACACCGGGGAGCTGTTTTTT
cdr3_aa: CATRTGGSENTGELFF

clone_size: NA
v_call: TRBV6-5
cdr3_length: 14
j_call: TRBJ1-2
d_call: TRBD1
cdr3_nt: TGTGCCAGCAGTACTATGACAGGGCCCTATGGCTACACCTTC
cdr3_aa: CASSTMTGPYGYTF

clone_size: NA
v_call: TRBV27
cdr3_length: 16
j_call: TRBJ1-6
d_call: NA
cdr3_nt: TGTGCCAGCTCGAGACAGACTAGCTCCTATAATTCACCCCTCCACTTT
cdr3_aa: CASSRQTSSYNSPLHF

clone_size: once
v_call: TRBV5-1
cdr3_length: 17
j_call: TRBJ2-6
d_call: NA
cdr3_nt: TGCGCCAGCAGCTTGCGGGGAGACTACTCTGGGGCCAACGTCCTGACTTTC
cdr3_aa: CASSLRGDYSGANVLTF

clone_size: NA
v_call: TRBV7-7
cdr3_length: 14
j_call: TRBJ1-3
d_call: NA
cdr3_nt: TGTGCCAGCAGCCCTAACCCCTCTGGAAACACCATATATTTT
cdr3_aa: CASSPNPSGNTIYF

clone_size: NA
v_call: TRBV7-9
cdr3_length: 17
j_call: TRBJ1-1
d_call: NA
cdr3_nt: TGTGCCAGCAGCTTGAGGAGGTTAGACTTCCGGGACACTGAAGCTTTCTTT
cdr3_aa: CASSLRRLDFRDTEAFF

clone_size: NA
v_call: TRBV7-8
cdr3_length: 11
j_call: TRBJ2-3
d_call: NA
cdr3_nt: TGTGCCAGCAGCCTCCGGGGTACGCAGTATTTT
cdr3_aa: CASSLRGTQYF

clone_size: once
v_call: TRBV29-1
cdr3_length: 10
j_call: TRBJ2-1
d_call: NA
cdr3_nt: TGCAGCGTAGGGGGCAATGAGCAGTTCTTC
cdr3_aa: CSVGGNEQFF

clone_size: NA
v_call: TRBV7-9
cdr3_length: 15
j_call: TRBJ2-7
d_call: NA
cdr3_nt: TGTGCCAGCAGCTTTTACAGGGAGATGACCTACGAGCAGTACTTC
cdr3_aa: CASSFYREMTYEQYF

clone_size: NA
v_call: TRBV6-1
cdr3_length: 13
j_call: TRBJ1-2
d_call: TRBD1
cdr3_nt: TGTGCCAGCAGGGACAGGCCAGACTATGGCTACACCTTC
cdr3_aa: CASRDRPDYGYTF

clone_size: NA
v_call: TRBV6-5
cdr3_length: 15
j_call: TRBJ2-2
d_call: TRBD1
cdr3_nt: TGTGCCAGCAGTTCCGGGACAGGAAACACCGGGGAGCTGTTTTTT
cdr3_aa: CASSSGTGNTGELFF

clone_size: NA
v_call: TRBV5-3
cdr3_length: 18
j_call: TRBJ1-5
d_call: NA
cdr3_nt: TGTGCCAGAAGCTTGAATTGGGGGACATCAGTGAAGGGACAGCCCCAGCATTTT
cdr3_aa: CARSLNWGTSVKGQPQHF

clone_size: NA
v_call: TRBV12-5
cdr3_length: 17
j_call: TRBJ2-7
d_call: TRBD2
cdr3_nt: TGTGCTAGTGGTTCGACGCGGGGGGGACGGAATCTCTACGAGCAGTACTTC
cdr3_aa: CASGSTRGGRNLYEQYF

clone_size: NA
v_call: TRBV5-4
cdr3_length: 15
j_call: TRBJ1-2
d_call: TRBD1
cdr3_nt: TGTGCCAGCAGCTTAGACAGGGGGCTAAGCTATGGCTACACCTTC
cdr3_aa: CASSLDRGLSYGYTF

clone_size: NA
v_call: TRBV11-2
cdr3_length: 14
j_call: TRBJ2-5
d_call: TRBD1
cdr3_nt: TGTGCCAGCAGCCCTGATGGACAGGGAAAGACCCAGTACTTC
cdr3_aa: CASSPDGQGKTQYF

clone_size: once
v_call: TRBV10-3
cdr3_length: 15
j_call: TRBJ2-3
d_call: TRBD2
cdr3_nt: TGTGCCGGCTCCGATCAGCGCGGGAGGGCAGATACGCAGTATTTT
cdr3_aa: CAGSDQRGRADTQYF

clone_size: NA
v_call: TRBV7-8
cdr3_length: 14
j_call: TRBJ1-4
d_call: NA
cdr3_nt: TGTGCCAGCAGCTTATCCGAGGCGGGGGAAAAACTGTTTTTT
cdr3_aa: CASSLSEAGEKLFF

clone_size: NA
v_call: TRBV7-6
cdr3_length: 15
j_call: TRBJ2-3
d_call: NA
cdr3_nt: TGTGCCAGCAGCAACTACGCTCTAACCACAGATACGCAGTATTTT
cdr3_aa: CASSNYALTTDTQYF

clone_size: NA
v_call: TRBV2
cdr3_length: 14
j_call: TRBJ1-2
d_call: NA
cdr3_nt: TGTGCCAGCAGTGTCGGAGGGGTGGTCGGTGGCTACACCTTC
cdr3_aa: CASSVGGVVGGYTF

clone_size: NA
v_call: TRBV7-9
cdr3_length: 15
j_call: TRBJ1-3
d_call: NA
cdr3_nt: TGTGCCAGCAGCTTAGGTGCCGGCGACGGGAACACCATATATTTT
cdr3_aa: CASSLGAGDGNTIYF

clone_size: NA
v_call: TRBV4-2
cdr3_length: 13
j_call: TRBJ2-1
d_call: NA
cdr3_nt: TGTGCCAGCAGCCGGACAGCTTACAATGAGCAGTTCTTC
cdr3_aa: CASSRTAYNEQFF

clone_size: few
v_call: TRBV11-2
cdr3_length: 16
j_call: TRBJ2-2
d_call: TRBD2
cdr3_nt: TGTGCCAGCAGCTCTTACGGGGGGGCGAACACCGGGGAGCTGTTTTTT
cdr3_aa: CASSSYGGANTGELFF

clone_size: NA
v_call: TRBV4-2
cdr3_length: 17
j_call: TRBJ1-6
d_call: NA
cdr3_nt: TGTGCCAGCAGCCAAGGTTACAGTGGGCTTTATAATTCACCCCTCCACTTT
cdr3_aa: CASSQGYSGLYNSPLHF

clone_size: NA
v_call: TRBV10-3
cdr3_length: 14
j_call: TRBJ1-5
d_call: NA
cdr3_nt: TGTGCCATCCGTTGGGACACGGGCAATCAGCCCCAGCATTTT
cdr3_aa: CAIRWDTGNQPQHF

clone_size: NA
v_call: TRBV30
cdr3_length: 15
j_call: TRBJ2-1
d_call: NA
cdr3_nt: TGTGCCTGGAGTGTACTTGCGGGTCCCTACAATGAGCAGTTCTTC
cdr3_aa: CAWSVLAGPYNEQFF

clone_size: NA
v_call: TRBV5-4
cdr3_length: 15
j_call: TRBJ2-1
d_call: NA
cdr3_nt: TGTGCCAGCAGCTTGGTGAGTGGCTCCTACAATGAGCAGTTCTTC
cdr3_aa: CASSLVSGSYNEQFF

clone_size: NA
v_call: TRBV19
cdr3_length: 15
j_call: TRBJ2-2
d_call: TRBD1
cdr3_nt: TGTGCCAGTAGTCCCGACAGGGTAGAGACCGGGGAGCTGTTTTTT
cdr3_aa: CASSPDRVETGELFF

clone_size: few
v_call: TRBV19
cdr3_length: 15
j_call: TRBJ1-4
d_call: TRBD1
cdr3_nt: TGTGCCAGTAGTATAGGACAGGGCTCGAATGAAAAACTGTTTTTT
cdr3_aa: CASSIGQGSNEKLFF

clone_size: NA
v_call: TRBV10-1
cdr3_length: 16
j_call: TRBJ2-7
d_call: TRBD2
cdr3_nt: TGCGCCAGCAGTGAGTCCACAGCGGGGGGCTCCTACGAGCAGTACTTC
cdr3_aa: CASSESTAGGSYEQYF

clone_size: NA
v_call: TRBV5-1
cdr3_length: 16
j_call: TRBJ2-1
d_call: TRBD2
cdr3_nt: TGCGCCAGCAGCCTAAGCGGGGGGGCTTCCTACAATGAGCAGTTCTTC
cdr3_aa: CASSLSGGASYNEQFF

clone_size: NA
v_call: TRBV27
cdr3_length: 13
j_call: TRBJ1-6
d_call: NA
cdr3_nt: TGTGCCAGCAACAAAAACTATAATTCACCCCTCCACTTT
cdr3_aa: CASNKNYNSPLHF

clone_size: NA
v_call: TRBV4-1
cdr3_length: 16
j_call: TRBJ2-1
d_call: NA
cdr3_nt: TGCGCCAGCAGCCCTTATGACGGGGTCTCCTACAATGAGCAGTTCTTC
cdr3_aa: CASSPYDGVSYNEQFF

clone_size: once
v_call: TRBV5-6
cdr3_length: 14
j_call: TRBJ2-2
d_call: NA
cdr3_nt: TGTGCCAGCAGGCCTCGCGGGGATGCCGGGGAGCTGTTTTTT
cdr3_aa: CASRPRGDAGELFF

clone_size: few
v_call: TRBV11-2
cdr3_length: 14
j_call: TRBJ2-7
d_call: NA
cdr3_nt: TGTGCCAGCAGCTTAGAGGCAGGATTTTACGAGCAGTACTTC
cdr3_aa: CASSLEAGFYEQYF

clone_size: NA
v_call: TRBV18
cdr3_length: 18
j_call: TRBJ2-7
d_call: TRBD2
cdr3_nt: TGTGCCAGCTCACCGGAGATGGGTACGGGGGGGAAAGCGAGCGAGCAGTACTTC
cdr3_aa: CASSPEMGTGGKASEQYF